The clone carrying this T cell receptor beta chain has only one observation. Its antigen is still unknown. CDR3 size: 16 residues. CDR1 is MGHDK, CDR2 SYGVNS, per germline. Germline trimming cut 3 bases from V and 4 bases from J; bases unmatched to any gene: 10. These data come from a study of cytomegalovirus exposure and HLA in healthy donors. Study-level points and caveats: Investigators reported 150 to 200 TCR beta chains as tied to cytomegalovirus.

Both 60 Vbeta primers and 13 Jbeta primers went into the PCR. Generated by immunoSEQ multiplex PCR, the TCRdb table keeps only in-frame clones and is missing some. The sample carries approximately 100,000 clones, roughly three fifths recorded once. It was healthy bone marrow donors who served as donors. This clonotype was obtained from a man in his thirties or forties in good health and CMV-seropositive. The chain recombines TRBV25-1 with TRBJ1-2; 8 nucleotides line up with TRBD1. The material sequenced was PBMCs. The DNA of the CDR3 is TGTGCCAGCAGTGATCCGACTACAGGGGGAGCCTATGGCTACACCTTC. Translating it yields CASSDPTTGGAYGYTF.